This T cell receptor (beta chain) was sequenced during a study of human T cells and chemical hapten exposure. Study overall: Patients, a majority of them female, were diagnosed with alopecia areata, totalis or universalis. Overall study findings and caveats: Expanded TCR sets contained significantly more large CDR3 similarity clusters than controls.

Time point of the sample: pre-sensitization, week 0. Treatment noted: therapeutic diphenylcyclopropenone sensitization with weekly scalp DPC. Venepuncture was done earlier than the placement of each patch test. Trimming removed 5 bases at V and 1 base at J, with 11 bases between. The CDR3 loop spans 14 amino acids. CDR1 is MDHEN, CDR2 SYDVKM, per germline. TCRdb reprocessed the RACE reads via MiXCR and lists one record per CDR3 protein. The sample contains some 400,000 distinct CDR3 sequences, 5.1% of which appear only once. Concerning this clonotype: Its antigen is not identified.

This chain uses TRBV28 with TRBJ1-1; D is uncertain. This sequence was found in a woman in her fifties or sixties with alopecia areata. Some clones in this sample may be carry-over from other donors' samples. Material: whole blood, obtained in connection with sensitization to the hapten diphenylcyclopropenone (DPC). CDR3 sequence reads: CASSRRTANTEAFF. CDR3 bases: TGTGCCAGCAGTCGCAGGACGGCGAACACTGAAGCTTTCTTT.